The rows below give T cell receptor beta chains drawn from one sample of a study of monozygotic twins with inflammatory bowel disease. TCRdb reprocessed the 5' RACE reads, keeping one entry per CDR3 protein, no DNA. This repertoire includes a few hundred thousand distinct CDR3 sequences. Sequencing used blood. The receptors come from a human donor with ulcerative colitis or Crohn's disease, or a healthy co-twin of an affected twin (not recorded which). CDR3s include the opening cysteine and the closing phenylalanine or tryptophan.

TRBV4-3	TRBJ2-1	CASSHELENSYNEQFF
TRBV20-1	TRBJ2-2	CSARDRANTGELFF
TRBV7-6	TRBJ1-2	CASSLSSGQGLSYTF
TRBV11-3	TRBJ1-1	CASSLGRDRMNTEAFF
TRBV6-1	TRBJ2-2	CASMWTGRTGELFF
TRBV11-2	TRBJ1-1	CASSLGGGRGRFEAFF
TRBV9	TRBJ1-2	CASSVAIRQEDGYTF
TRBV3-1	TRBJ1-5	CASSQGTGYQPQHF
TRBV5-1	TRBJ2-7	CASSFDSQSSYEQYF
TRBV28	TRBJ1-1	CASSLPGSLNTEAFF
TRBV11-2	TRBJ2-1	CASSLGPTSGGGPMPNEQFF
TRBV24-1	TRBJ2-1	CATSDPGGTVTYNEQFF
TRBV7-8	TRBJ2-7	CASSEPGTGASYEQYF
TRBV5-1	TRBJ2-7	CASSSGQDTYEQYF
TRBV20-1	TRBJ1-1	CSANHRVFAEAFF
TRBV20-1	TRBJ1-1	CSALFWENTEAFF
TRBV19	TRBJ1-5	CASRGQGSGNQPQHF
TRBV28	TRBJ1-2	CASSLLRPTIAPGYTF
TRBV4-3	TRBJ2-3	CASSPEGRGGTDTQYF
TRBV5-6	TRBJ2-7	CASSLWVDEQYF
TRBV7-2	TRBJ2-5	CASSLGVAGPGETQYF
TRBV27	TRBJ1-6	CASSPRAYSPLHF
TRBV4-3	TRBJ2-3	CASSQEGTGSDTQYF
TRBV6-1	TRBJ1-2	CASRKLGANYGYTF
TRBV11-2	TRBJ1-6	CASGLWPNSPLHF
TRBV30	TRBJ1-1	CAWTVGRNTEAFF
TRBV4-1	TRBJ2-7	CASSQAGTPVSSYEQYF
TRBV4-2	TRBJ1-6	CASSQDLGQGVYSPLHF
TRBV6-2/TRBV6-3	TRBJ2-1	CASSSGSAGGPGEQFF
TRBV28	TRBJ2-4	CASSLFMGGNIQYF
TRBV5-1	TRBJ2-1	CASSLRRSEGGVNEQFF
TRBV29-1	TRBJ2-2	CSVEDQGQTSGGEETSGELFF
TRBV6-1	TRBJ1-2	CASSMLSSTVSYGYTF
TRBV10-2	TRBJ1-1	CASSDGFEAFF
TRBV20-1	TRBJ1-6	CSTRQPGSPLHF
TRBV12-3/TRBV12-4	TRBJ1-5	CASSLTSPFVSNQPQHF
TRBV5-5	TRBJ2-7	CASSFRLAGYSYEQYF
TRBV5-1	TRBJ2-7	CASSFLGRHYEQYF
TRBV29-1	TRBJ1-1	CSVKGGAGNTEAFF
TRBV6-2/TRBV6-3	TRBJ1-4	CACKPTGVEKLFF
TRBV12-3/TRBV12-4	TRBJ2-4	CASSLVIQRNIQYF
TRBV7-8	TRBJ1-5	CASSRRDREAPQHF
TRBV28	TRBJ1-1	CASSLSERVRAEAFF
TRBV5-1	TRBJ2-5	CASSSASTEETQYF
TRBV7-6	TRBJ2-2	CASRPVPFSDTGSGELFF
TRBV12-3/TRBV12-4	TRBJ2-5	CASSKHATSRQETQYF
TRBV4-2	TRBJ2-3	CASSPQTVLKDTQYF